These T cell receptor beta chains were read from a single sample in a study of beta chain features in type 1 diabetes. Using immunoSEQ multiplex PCR, the repertoire was profiled, and TCRdb retains in-frame clones only, with some absent. In the table there are roughly 240,000 clones, around an eighth of which are singletons. The sample comprised naive CD4+ T cells from blood. The origin of the receptors is a woman aged 40 to 55 in good health. The CDR3 runs from the conserved cysteine through the conserved F or W. The D gene is left open where the match is weak. The size entry is marked missing in some rows and otherwise reads once, few, many or a size class.

D	size	V	J	DNA	CDR3
-	few	TRBV6-6	TRBJ1-4	TGTGCCAGCAGTCAACAGTTCAGTGAAAAACTGTTTTTT	CASSQQFSEKLFF
-	many	TRBV14	TRBJ1-2	TGTGCCAGCAGCCAAGATCTCAGGGTTGGCTACACCTTC	CASSQDLRVGYTF
TRBD2	-	TRBV5-1	TRBJ2-1	TGCGCCAGCAGCTTAGGCGGGGGGGACAATGAGCAGTTCTTC	CASSLGGGDNEQFF
TRBD2	few	TRBV7-2	TRBJ2-5	TGTGCCAGCAGCCAGACTAGCGGGGGGGAGACCCAGTACTTC	CASSQTSGGETQYF
-	-	TRBV11-2	TRBJ1-6	TGTGCCAGCAGTGTAGCCGGGACCTATAATTCACCCCTCCACTTT	CASSVAGTYNSPLHF
TRBD1	-	TRBV5-1	TRBJ1-1	TGCGCCAGCAGCCCGACAGGGGACACTGAAGCTTTCTTT	CASSPTGDTEAFF
TRBD1	few	TRBV27	TRBJ2-4	TGTGCCAGCAGTCCACGGACAGGCAGAGGCATTCAGTACTTC	CASSPRTGRGIQYF
TRBD1	few	TRBV4-3	TRBJ1-2	TGCGCCAGCAGCCAAGGCCTCAGGGGGCTAAACTATGGCTACACCTTC	CASSQGLRGLNYGYTF
-	-	TRBV5-4	TRBJ2-1	TGTGCCAGCAGCTTGGTTCTCGGAAGCGATGAGCAGTTCTTC	CASSLVLGSDEQFF
TRBD2	-	TRBV4-1	TRBJ2-7	TGCGCCAGCAGCCGATGGAAGACTAGCGCCCACGAGCAGTACTTC	CASSRWKTSAHEQYF
TRBD2	few	TRBV6-5	TRBJ2-3	TGTGCCAGCAGTTACTCACTCGGGGGGGCGACAGATACGCAGTATTTT	CASSYSLGGATDTQYF
-	few	TRBV10-3	TRBJ1-5	TGTGCCATCAGTCCTCAAGGGGGGGCGAATCAGCCCCAGCATTTT	CAISPQGGANQPQHF
TRBD2	-	TRBV9	TRBJ2-3	TGTGCCAGCAGCGTAGCCCTAGCGGGGATCACAGATACGCAGTATTTT	CASSVALAGITDTQYF
-	-	TRBV6-5	TRBJ1-1	TGTGCCAGCAGTTCAGGGTTTTCTGAAGCTTTCTTT	CASSSGFSEAFF
TRBD1	many	TRBV23-1	TRBJ2-7	TGCGCCAGGAGGGACAGGGGGCCCACCTACGAGCAGTACTTC	CARRDRGPTYEQYF
-	-	TRBV7-2	TRBJ2-7	TGTGCCAGCAGCTTAAATAAGGGGCCCTACGAGCAGTACTTC	CASSLNKGPYEQYF
TRBD1	-	TRBV7-6	TRBJ2-7	TGTGCCAGCAGCTTAGTGGCCCAGGGGGCGGGGTCCTACGAGCAGTACTTC	CASSLVAQGAGSYEQYF
-	few	TRBV7-6	TRBJ1-1	TGTGCCAGCAGCTTAGGCGCACAGGGACGCATGAACACTGAAGCTTTCTTT	CASSLGAQGRMNTEAFF
-	-	TRBV5-1	TRBJ1-3	TGCGCCAGCAGCCCGCAGGCGGGGTCCGGAAACACCATATATTTT	CASSPQAGSGNTIYF
-	few	TRBV5-4	TRBJ1-5	TGTGCCAGCAGCCGGGGAGAATATAGCAATCAGCCCCAGCATTTT	CASSRGEYSNQPQHF
-	-	TRBV7-2	TRBJ2-2	TGTGCCAGCAGCTTAGTGCAGGTCAACACCGGGGAGCTGTTTTTT	CASSLVQVNTGELFF
TRBD1	few	TRBV10-3	TRBJ2-1	TGTGCCATCAGTGGGACAGGCTCCTACAATGAGCAGTTCTTC	CAISGTGSYNEQFF
-	-	TRBV5-4	TRBJ2-7	TGTGCCAGCAGCTTGGAGCCAGCGAAGACCTACGAGCAGTACTTC	CASSLEPAKTYEQYF
-	-	TRBV6-5	TRBJ2-7	TGTGCCAGCAGCCTTTATACAGGAGACTCCTACGAGCAGTACTTC	CASSLYTGDSYEQYF
-	-	TRBV7-9	TRBJ1-1	TGTGCCAGCAGCTCGGTGGGGGGGGCGAATGAAGCTTTCTTT	CASSSVGGANEAFF
-	-	TRBV27	TRBJ1-3	TGTGCCAGCAGTTTATACGGGGGCTCTGGAAACACCATATATTTT	CASSLYGGSGNTIYF
TRBD1	-	TRBV7-9	TRBJ1-4	TGTGCCAGCAGCTTAGAACCGGGACAGGGGCTTGCGGACGAAAAACTGTTTTTT	CASSLEPGQGLADEKLFF
-	-	TRBV5-1	TRBJ2-2	TGCGCCAGCAGCTTCCGAACAGGAGGGGGGGAGCTGTTTTTT	CASSFRTGGGELFF
-	-	TRBV1	TRBJ1-1	TGCACCAGCAGCCAAGAATCACAGCCCGAAGCTTTCTTT	CTSSQESQPEAFF
TRBD1	few	TRBV18	TRBJ1-6	TGTGCCAGCTCACCGGGGACAGCCAATTCACCCCTCCACTTT	CASSPGTANSPLHF
TRBD2	-	TRBV5-1	TRBJ2-3	TGCGCCAGCAGCGACGGGCGGGGGGGCCTCACAGATACGCAGTATTTT	CASSDGRGGLTDTQYF
-	-	TRBV5-6	TRBJ2-2	TGTGCCAGCAGCCCAGGGAAAAACACCGGGGAGCTGTTTTTT	CASSPGKNTGELFF
TRBD1	few	TRBV18	TRBJ1-1	TGTGCCAGCTCCGAAGTGGACAGGGGGTTTGCTGAAGCTTTCTTT	CASSEVDRGFAEAFF
TRBD1	-	TRBV5-1	TRBJ1-1	TGCGCCAGCAGCCTGGGGGGACAGTCTGAAGCTTTCTTT	CASSLGGQSEAFF
TRBD1	-	TRBV5-1	TRBJ2-7	TGCGCCAGCAGCTGGACAGGAGGAAGCTCCTACGAGCAGTACTTC	CASSWTGGSSYEQYF
-	-	TRBV18	TRBJ2-1	TGTGCCAGCTCACCAGTGGCAGGGGACAACAATGAGCAGTTCTTC	CASSPVAGDNNEQFF
-	-	TRBV10-3	TRBJ2-3	TGTGCCATCAGTGGGACAGGGAGGGAGTCAGATACGCAGTATTTT	CAISGTGRESDTQYF
TRBD1	-	TRBV28	TRBJ2-7	TGTGCCAGCAGTTCTCATCGGGACAGGGACAACGAGCAGTACTTC	CASSSHRDRDNEQYF
-	-	TRBV5-4	TRBJ2-5	TGTGCCAGCCGTTCTATCACCCCGGGTCTACAAGAGACCCAGTACTTC	CASRSITPGLQETQYF
TRBD1	-	TRBV2	TRBJ1-6	TGTGCCAGCAGAGCCTCTTACAGGGGGCTTAATTCACCCCTCCACTTT	CASRASYRGLNSPLHF
-	-	TRBV5-1	TRBJ2-7	TGCGCCAGCAGCTTGGTTACAGGCATCACCTACGAGCAGTACTTC	CASSLVTGITYEQYF
-	-	TRBV18	TRBJ1-6	TGTGCCAGCTCACGATATTCCGGGACATCGGCTTCACCCCTCCACTTT	CASSRYSGTSASPLHF
TRBD2	-	TRBV2	TRBJ2-1	TGTGCCAGCAGTGAGACTAGCGGGGCGTACAATGAGCAGTTCTTC	CASSETSGAYNEQFF
-	few	TRBV7-2	TRBJ2-2	TGTGCCAGCAGCTTAGCGTTGCTAGCGACCCCTTTCAGGGAGCTGTTTTTT	CASSLALLATPFRELFF
TRBD1	-	TRBV27	TRBJ2-6	TGTGCCAGCAGACCCAAGGACAGGGGTATTGCTGGGGCCAACGTCCTGACTTTC	CASRPKDRGIAGANVLTF
-	-	TRBV28	TRBJ1-2	TGTGCCAGCAGCTCCGGTAGTACGAACCTGGGCTACACCTTC	CASSSGSTNLGYTF
-	-	TRBV19	TRBJ2-7	TGTGCCAGTAGTAACGGACAGAGGGCGGTCTACGAGCAGTACTTC	CASSNGQRAVYEQYF
-	few	TRBV5-1	TRBJ2-1	TGCGCCAGCAGCGAGGTGAGAGGGGGGGCGCCTCTCGGGCAGTTCTTC	CASSEVRGGAPLGQFF
TRBD2	few	TRBV19	TRBJ2-1	TGTGCCAGTAGTCCCCTAGCGGGACTAGCGGGGGAGTACAATGAGCAGTTCTTC	CASSPLAGLAGEYNEQFF
TRBD2	-	TRBV5-1	TRBJ2-2	TGCGCCAGCAGCTCCTTGTTCGGGGGGATTGACGGGGAGCTGTTTTTT	CASSSLFGGIDGELFF
TRBD2	-	TRBV27	TRBJ2-5	TGTGCCAGCAGTGTAGCTAGCGGGGACCCCCAGTACTTC	CASSVASGDPQYF
-	few	TRBV4-1	TRBJ2-4	TGCGCCAGCAGCCAAGTTTTCAGGCGGGAAAACATTCAGTACTTC	CASSQVFRRENIQYF